This T cell receptor (beta chain) comes out of a study of post-analysis software for immune sequencing data. Findings and limits, study-wide: Patients used about 5 TRBV segments, including TRBV5-6, TRBV5-1 and TRBV20-1, more often than controls. Strong co-clustering by F measure was seen for same-batch samples.

The library was made from cDNA and included unique molecular identifiers. In TCRdb, the PCR reads were re-called with MiXCR into one record per CDR3 protein. The sample shows around 700,000 distinct CDR3 sequences, around 64% of them seen only once. This clonotype has a handful of counts. Antigen specificity is unknown. Per the germline V gene, CDR1 is LGHNA and CDR2 is YSLEER. CDR3 size: 17 residues. With 0 bases removed from V and 2 bases from J, the gap between germline ends came to 11 bases. Sequenced sample: blood. The genes are TRBV4-3 and TRBJ2-6; a possible D gene is TRBD2 (5 bases). This clonotype originated in a girl aged 2 to 9 with multiple sclerosis. For the CDR3, the DNA is TGCGCCAGCAGCCAAGATGGAGAGGGTCCTGGGGCCAACGTCCTGACTTTC. Amino acid sequence: CASSQDGEGPGANVLTF.